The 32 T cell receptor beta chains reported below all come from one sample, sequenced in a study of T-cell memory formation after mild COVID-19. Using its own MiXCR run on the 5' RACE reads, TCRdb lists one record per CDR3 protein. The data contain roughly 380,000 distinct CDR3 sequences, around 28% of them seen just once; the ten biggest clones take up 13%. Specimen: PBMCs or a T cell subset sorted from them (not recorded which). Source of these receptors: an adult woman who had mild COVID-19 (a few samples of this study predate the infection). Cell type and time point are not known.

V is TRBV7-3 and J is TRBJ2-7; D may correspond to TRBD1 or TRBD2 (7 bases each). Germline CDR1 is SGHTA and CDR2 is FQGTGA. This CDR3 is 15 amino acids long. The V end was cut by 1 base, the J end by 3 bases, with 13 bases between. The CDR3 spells CASSLRAGTDYEQYF. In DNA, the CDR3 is TGTGCCAGCAGCTTAAGAGCGGGGACAGACTACGAGCAGTACTTC. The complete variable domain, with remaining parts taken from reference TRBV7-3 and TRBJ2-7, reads GAGVSQTPSNKVTEKGKYVELRCDPISGHTALYWYRQSLGQGPEFLIYFQGTGAADDSGLPNDRFFAVRPEGSVSTLKIQRTERGDSAVYLCASSLRAGTDYEQYFGPGTRLTVT.

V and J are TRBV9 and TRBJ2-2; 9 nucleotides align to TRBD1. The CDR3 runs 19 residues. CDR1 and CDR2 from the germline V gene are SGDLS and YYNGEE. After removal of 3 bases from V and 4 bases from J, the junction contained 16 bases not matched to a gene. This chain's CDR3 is CASSASQYPGQGLTGELFF. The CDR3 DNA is TGTGCCAGCAGCGCCTCGCAATATCCGGGACAGGGTCTCACCGGGGAGCTGTTTTTT.

CDR3 sequence reads: CATRQGAGELFF. Here the CDR3 DNA reads TGTGCCACCAGACAGGGTGCCGGGGAGCTGTTTTTT. V and J are TRBV24-1 and TRBJ2-2; a weak D match, TRBD1 (6 bases). Germline V gene data show CDR1 as KGHDR and CDR2 as SFDVKD. The CDR3 sequence is 12 residues long. V was cut by 7 bases and J by 6 bases, with 8 bases left in between.

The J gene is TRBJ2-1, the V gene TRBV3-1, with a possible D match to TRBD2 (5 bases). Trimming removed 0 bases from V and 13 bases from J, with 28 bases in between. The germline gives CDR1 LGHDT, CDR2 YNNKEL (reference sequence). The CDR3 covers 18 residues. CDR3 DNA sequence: TGTGCCAGCAGCCAAGACCCCGGGGATAGCTTCCTAGCACATGGACAGTTCTTC. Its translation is CASSQDPGDSFLAHGQFF.

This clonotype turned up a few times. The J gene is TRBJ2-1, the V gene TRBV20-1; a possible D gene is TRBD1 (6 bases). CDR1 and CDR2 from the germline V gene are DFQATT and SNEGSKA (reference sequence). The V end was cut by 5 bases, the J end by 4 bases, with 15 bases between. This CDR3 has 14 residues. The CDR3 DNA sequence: TGCAGTGCTTCTGCGGGCAGGGGATACAATGAGCAGTTCTTC. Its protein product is CSASAGRGYNEQFF.

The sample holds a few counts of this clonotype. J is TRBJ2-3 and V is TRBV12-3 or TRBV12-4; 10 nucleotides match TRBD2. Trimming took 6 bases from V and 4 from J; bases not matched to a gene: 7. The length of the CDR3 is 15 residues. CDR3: CASSHLLAGSDTQYF. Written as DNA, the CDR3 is TGTGCCAGCAGCCACCTACTAGCGGGGTCAGATACGCAGTATTTT.

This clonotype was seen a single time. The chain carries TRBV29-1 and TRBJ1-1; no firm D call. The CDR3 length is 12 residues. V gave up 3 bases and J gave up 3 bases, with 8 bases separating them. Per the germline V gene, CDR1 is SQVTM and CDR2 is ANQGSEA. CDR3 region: CSVDGFYTEAFF. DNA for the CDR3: TGCAGCGTTGATGGGTTTTACACTGAAGCTTTCTTT.

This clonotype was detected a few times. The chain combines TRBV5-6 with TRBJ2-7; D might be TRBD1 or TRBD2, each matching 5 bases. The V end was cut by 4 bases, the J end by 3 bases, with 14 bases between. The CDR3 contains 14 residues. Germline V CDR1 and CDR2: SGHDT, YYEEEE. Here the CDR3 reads CASSGGGHLYEQYF. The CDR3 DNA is TGTGCCAGCAGCGGGGGTGGACACCTCTACGAGCAGTACTTC.

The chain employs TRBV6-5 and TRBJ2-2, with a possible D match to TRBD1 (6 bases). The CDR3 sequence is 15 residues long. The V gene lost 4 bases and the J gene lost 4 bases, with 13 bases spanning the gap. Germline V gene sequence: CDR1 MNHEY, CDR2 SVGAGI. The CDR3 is CASSSNTGSTGELFF. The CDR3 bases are TGTGCCAGCAGTTCAAATACAGGGTCCACCGGGGAGCTGTTTTTT.

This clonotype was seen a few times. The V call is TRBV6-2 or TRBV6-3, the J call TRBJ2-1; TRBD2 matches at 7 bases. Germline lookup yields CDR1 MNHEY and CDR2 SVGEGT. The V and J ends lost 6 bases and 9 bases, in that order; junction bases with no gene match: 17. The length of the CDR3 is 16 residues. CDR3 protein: CASSPLPGGTGGEQFF. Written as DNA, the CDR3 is TGTGCCAGCAGCCCCCTCCCAGGCGGGACGGGGGGTGAGCAGTTCTTC.

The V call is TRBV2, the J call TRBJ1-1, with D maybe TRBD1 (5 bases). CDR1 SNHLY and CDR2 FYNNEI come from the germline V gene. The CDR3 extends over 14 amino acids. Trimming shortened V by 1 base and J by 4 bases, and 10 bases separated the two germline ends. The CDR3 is CASSEVGRVTEAFF. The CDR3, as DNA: TGTGCCAGCAGTGAAGTGGGCAGGGTCACTGAAGCTTTCTTT.

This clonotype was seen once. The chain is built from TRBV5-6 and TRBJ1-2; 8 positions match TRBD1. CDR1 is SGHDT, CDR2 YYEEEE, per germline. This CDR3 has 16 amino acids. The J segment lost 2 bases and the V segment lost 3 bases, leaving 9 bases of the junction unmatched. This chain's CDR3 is CASSSVRGQDNYGYTF. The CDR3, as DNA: TGTGCCAGCAGCTCTGTCCGGGGACAGGACAACTATGGCTACACCTTC.

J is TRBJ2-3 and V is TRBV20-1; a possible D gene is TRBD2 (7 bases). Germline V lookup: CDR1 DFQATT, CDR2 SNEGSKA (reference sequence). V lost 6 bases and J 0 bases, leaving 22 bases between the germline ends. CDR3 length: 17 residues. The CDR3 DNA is TGCAGTGCCGTCGGGGCGGGGGCGCCTCTCAGCACAGATACGCAGTATTTT. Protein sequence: CSAVGAGAPLSTDTQYF.

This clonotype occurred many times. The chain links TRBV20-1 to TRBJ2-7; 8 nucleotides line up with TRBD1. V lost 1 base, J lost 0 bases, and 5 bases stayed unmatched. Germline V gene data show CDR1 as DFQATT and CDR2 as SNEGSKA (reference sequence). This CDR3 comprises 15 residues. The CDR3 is CSARARDRSSYEQYF. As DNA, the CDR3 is TGCAGTGCTAGAGCCCGGGACAGGAGCTCCTACGAGCAGTACTTC.

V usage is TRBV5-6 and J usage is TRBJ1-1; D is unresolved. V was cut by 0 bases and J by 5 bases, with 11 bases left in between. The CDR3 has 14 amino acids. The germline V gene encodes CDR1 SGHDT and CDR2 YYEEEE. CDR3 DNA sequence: TGTGCCAGCAGCTTGGAGCGAATGAGGACTGAAGCTTTCTTT. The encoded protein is CASSLERMRTEAFF.

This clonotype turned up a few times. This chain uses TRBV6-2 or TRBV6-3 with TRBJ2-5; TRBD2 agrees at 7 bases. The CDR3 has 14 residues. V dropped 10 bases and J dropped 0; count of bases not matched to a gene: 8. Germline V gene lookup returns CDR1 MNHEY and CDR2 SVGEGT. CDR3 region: CATLPGGHQETQYF. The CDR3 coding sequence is TGTGCCACCCTCCCGGGGGGACACCAAGAGACCCAGTACTTC.

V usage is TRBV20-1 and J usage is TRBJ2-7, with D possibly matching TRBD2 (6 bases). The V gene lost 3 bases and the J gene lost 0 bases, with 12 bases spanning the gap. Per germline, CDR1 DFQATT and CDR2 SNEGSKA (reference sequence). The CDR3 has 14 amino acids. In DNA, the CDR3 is TGCAGTGCTAGCTTGGGGCGGGGCTCCTACGAGCAGTACTTC. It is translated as CSASLGRGSYEQYF.

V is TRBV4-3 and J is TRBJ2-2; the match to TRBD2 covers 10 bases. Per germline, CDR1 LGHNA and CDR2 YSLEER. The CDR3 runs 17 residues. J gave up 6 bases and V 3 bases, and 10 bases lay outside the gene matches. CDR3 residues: CASSQGILSGGAGELFF. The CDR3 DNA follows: TGCGCCAGCAGCCAGGGGATACTAAGCGGGGGGGCCGGGGAGCTGTTTTTT.

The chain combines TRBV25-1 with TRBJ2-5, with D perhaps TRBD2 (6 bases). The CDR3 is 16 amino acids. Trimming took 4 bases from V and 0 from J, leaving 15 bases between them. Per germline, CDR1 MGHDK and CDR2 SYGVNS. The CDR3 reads CASSVAGGTYQETQYF. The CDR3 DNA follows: TGTGCCAGCAGTGTGGCTGGGGGGACGTACCAAGAGACCCAGTACTTC.

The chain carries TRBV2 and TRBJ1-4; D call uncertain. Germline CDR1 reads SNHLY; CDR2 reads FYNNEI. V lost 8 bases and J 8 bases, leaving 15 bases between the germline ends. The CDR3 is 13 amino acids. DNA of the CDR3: TGTGCCAGCCAAGGAGGGTTTATCGAAAAACTGTTTTTT. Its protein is CASQGGFIEKLFF.

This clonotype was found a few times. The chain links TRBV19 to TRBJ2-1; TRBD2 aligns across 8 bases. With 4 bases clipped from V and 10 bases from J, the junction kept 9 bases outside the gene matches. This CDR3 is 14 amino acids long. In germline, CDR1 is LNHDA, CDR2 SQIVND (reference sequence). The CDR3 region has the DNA TGTGCCAGTAGTAAGACGGGAGGGCCTGGAGAGCAGTTCTTC. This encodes CASSKTGGPGEQFF.

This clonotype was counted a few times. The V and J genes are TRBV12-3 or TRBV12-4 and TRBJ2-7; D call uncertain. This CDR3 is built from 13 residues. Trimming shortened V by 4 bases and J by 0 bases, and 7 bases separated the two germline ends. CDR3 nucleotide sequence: TGTGCCAGCAGTTGGTCAGCCTCCTACGAGCAGTACTTC. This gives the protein CASSWSASYEQYF.

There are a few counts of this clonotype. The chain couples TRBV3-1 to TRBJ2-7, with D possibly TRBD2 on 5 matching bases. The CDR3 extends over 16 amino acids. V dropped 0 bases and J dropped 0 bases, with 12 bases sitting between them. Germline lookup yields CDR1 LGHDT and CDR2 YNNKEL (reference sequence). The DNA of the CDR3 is TGTGCCAGCAGCCAAGATGGGCCGGGATTCTCCTACGAGCAGTACTTC. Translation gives CASSQDGPGFSYEQYF.

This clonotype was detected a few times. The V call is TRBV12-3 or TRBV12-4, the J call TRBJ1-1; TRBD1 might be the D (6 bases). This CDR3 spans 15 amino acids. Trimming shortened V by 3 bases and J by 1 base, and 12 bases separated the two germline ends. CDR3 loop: CASSLEWGRNTEAFF. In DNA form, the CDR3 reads TGTGCCAGCAGTTTGGAGTGGGGGCGGAACACTGAAGCTTTCTTT.

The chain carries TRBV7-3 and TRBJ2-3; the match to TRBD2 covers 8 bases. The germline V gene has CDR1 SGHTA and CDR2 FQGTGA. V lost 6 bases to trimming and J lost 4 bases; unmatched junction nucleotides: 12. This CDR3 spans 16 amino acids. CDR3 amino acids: CASSSGHSGEADTQYF. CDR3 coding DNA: TGTGCCAGCAGTTCGGGGCATAGCGGGGAGGCAGATACGCAGTATTTT. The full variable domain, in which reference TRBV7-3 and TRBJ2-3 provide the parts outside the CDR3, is GAGVSQTPSNKVTEKGKYVELRCDPISGHTALYWYRQSLGQGPEFLIYFQGTGAADDSGLPNDRFFAVRPEGSVSTLKIQRTERGDSAVYLCASSSGHSGEADTQYFGPGTRLTVL.

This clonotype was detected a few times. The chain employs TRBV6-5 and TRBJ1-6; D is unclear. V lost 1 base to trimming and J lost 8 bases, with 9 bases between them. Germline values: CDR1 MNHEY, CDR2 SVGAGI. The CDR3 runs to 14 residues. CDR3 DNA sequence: TGTGCCAGCAGTTACTACAGCGAATATTCACCCCTCCACTTT. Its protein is CASSYYSEYSPLHF.

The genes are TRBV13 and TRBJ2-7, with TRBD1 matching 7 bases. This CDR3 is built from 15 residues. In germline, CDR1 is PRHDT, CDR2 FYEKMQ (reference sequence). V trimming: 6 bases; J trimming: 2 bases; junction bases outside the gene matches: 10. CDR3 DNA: TGTGCCAGCAGGAGGTACGGGACAGACACCTACGAGCAGTACTTC. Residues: CASRRYGTDTYEQYF. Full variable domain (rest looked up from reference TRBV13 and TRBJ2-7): AAGVIQSPRHLIKEKRETATLKCYPIPRHDTVYWYQQGPGQDPQFLISFYEKMQSDKGSIPDRFSAQQFSDYHSELNMSSLELGDSALYFCASRRYGTDTYEQYFGPGTRLTVT.

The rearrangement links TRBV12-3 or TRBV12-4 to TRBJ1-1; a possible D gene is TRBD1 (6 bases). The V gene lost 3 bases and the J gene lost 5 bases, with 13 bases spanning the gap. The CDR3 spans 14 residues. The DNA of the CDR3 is TGTGCCAGCAGTTTCTCAGGGGTGGGAACTGAAGCTTTCTTT. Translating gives CASSFSGVGTEAFF.

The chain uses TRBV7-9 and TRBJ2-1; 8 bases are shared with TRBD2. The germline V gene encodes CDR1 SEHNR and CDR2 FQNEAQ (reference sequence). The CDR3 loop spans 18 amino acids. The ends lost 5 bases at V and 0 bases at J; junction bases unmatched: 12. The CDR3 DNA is TGTGCCAGCAGCCCGACGGCGGGGGGCTTTACCTCCTACAATGAGCAGTTCTTC. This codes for CASSPTAGGFTSYNEQFF.

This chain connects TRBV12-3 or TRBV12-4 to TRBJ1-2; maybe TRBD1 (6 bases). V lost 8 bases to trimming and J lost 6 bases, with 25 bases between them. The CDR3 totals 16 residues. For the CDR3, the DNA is TGTGCCAGCGGTCCACCTTGGGGGGCCATTCCTAATGGCTACACCTTC. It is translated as CASGPPWGAIPNGYTF.

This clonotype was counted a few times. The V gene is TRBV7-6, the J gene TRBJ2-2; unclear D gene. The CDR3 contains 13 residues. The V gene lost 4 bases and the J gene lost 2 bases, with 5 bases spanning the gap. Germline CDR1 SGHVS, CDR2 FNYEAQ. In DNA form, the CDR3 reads TGTGCCAGCAGCTCGCGTAACACCGGGGAGCTGTTTTTT. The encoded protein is CASSSRNTGELFF.

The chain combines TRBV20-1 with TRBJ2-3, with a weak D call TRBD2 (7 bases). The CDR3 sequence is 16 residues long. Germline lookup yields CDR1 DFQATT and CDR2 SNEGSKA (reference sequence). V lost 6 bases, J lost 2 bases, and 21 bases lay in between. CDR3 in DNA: TGCAGTGCCCTCCGGGGAGGGGGGCCTAACACAGATACGCAGTATTTT. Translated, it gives CSALRGGGPNTDTQYF.